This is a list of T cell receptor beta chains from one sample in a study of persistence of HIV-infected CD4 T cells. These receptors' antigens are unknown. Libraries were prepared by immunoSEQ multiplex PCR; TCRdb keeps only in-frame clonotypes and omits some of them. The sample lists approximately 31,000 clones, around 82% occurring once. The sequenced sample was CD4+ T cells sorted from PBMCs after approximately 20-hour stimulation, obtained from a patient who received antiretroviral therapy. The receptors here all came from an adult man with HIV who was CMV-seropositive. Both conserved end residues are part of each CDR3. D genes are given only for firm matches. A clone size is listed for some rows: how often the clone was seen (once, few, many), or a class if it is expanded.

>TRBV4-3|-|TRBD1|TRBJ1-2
TGCGCCAGCAGCCGCAGCTCCGGGACAGGGGGCTTATCGAACTATGGCTACACCTTC
CASSRSSGTGGLSNYGYTF
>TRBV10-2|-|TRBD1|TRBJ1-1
TGCGCCAGCAGTGAGCAGGGGGGTTGGGGGCTGAACACTGAAGCTTTCTTT
CASSEQGGWGLNTEAFF
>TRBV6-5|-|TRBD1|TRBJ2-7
TGTGCCAGCAGAGCATCCGGACAGGGATCCTACGAGCAGTACTTC
CASRASGQGSYEQYF
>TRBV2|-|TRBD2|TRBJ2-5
TGTGCCAGCAGTGAAGGCGGACTAGTTGACGGGACCCAGTACTTC
CASSEGGLVDGTQYF
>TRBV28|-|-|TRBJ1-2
TGTGCCAGCAGACCACCGACGACAGCCTATGGCTACACCTTC
CASRPPTTAYGYTF
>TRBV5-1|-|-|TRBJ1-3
TGCGCCAGCAGCTTGTACGGTTCGGGGGGGCAGAACTCTGGAAACACCATATATTTT
CASSLYGSGGQNSGNTIYF
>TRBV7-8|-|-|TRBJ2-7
TGTGCCAGCTCGGTTAGATTTTCCTACGAGCAGTACTTC
CASSVRFSYEQYF
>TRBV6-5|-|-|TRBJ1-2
TGTGCCAGCAGTTACGGGGGGGGGAGCTATGGCTACACCTTC
CASSYGGGSYGYTF
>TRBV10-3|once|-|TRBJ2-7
TGTGCCATCGAAGGGAACTCCTACGAGCAGTACTTC
CAIEGNSYEQYF
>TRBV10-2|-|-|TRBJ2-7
TGCGCCAGCCGGGACACCTCCTACGAGCAGTACTTC
CASRDTSYEQYF
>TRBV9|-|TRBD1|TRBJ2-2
TGTGCCAGCAGCGTAGCAGGGGGCGCTGTCCCCGGGGAGCTGTTTTTT
CASSVAGGAVPGELFF
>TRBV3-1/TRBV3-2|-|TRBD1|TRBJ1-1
TGTGCCAGCAGCCCTTGGACAGGGACGGAGACGAACACTGAAGCTTTCTTT
CASSPWTGTETNTEAFF
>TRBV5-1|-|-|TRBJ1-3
TGCGCCAGCAGCTTGGCCCCAGGGGCTGGAAACACCATATATTTT
CASSLAPGAGNTIYF
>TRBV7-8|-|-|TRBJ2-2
TGTGCCAGCAGCAAAACAGGGTTGGGGGACACCGGGGAGCTGTTTTTT
CASSKTGLGDTGELFF
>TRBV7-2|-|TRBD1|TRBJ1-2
TGTGCCAGCATCCCAGGGGGGGAATCCGGCTACACCTTC
CASIPGGESGYTF
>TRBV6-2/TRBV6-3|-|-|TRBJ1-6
TGTGCCAGCAGTTACCCCGGCAGGGCCGCTGATACTTCACCCCTCCACTTT
CASSYPGRAADTSPLHF
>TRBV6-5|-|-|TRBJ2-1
TGTGCCAGCAGGTTCGACAAATACAATGAGCAGTTCTTC
CASRFDKYNEQFF
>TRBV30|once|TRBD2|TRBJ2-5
TGTGCCTGGAGTGTACGAGCGGGGGGGCCAGAGACCCAGTACTTC
CAWSVRAGGPETQYF
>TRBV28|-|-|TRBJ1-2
TGTGCCAGCAGTTTGCCCTCACCCGACGAAGCTAACTATGGCTACACCTTC
CASSLPSPDEANYGYTF
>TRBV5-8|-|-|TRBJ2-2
TGTGCCAGCAGCTTCGGCAGGGGCTGGGGGGAGCTGTTTTTT
CASSFGRGWGELFF
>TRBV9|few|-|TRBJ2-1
TGTGCCAGCAGCGTCGCGGGCAGAAACAATGAGCAGTTCTTC
CASSVAGRNNEQFF
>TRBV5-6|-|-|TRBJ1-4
TGTGCCAGCAGCTTGGTCGGAGCAAATGAAAAACTGTTTTTT
CASSLVGANEKLFF
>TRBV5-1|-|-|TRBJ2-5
TGCGCCAGCAGCTTGGGGGTTTTATTAGCGGAACAAGAGACCCAGTACTTC
CASSLGVLLAEQETQYF
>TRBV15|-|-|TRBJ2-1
TGTGCCACCAGCACTACGGGTAGCTCCTACAATGAGCAGTTCTTC
CATSTTGSSYNEQFF
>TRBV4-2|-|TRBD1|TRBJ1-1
TGTGCCAGCAGCTTTACAGGGGTTGACACTGAAGCTTTCTTT
CASSFTGVDTEAFF
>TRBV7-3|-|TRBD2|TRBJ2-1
TGTGCCAGCAGCTTAGTCAGCGGGGCTTACAATGAGCAGTTCTTC
CASSLVSGAYNEQFF
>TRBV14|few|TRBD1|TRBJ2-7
TGTGCCAGCAGCCTATGGGACAGTAGCTCCTACGAGCAGTACTTC
CASSLWDSSSYEQYF
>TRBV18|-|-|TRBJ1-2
TGTGCCAGCTCACAATCCGCGGGGAATAACTATGGCTACACCTTC
CASSQSAGNNYGYTF
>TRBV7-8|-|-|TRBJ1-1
TGTGCCAGCAGCGCCCAGAGTTCCACTGAAGCTTTCTTT
CASSAQSSTEAFF
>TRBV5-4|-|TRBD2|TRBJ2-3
TGTGCCAGCAGCCCCGGACTAGCGGGGGGCGCTAGCACAGATACGCAGTATTTT
CASSPGLAGGASTDTQYF
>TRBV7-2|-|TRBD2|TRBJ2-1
TGTGCCAGCAGCTACCTAGCGGCCCCCTACAATGAGCAGTTCTTC
CASSYLAAPYNEQFF
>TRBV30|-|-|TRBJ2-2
TGTGCCTGGAGTGCTAACACCGGGGAGCTGTTTTTT
CAWSANTGELFF
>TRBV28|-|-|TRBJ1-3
TGTGCCAGCAAAGTCGGATCGAGACAAATTTTT
CASKVGSRQIF
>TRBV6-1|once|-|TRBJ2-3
TGTGCCAGCAGTGAATACGGGGCCCGGACAGATACGCAGTATTTT
CASSEYGARTDTQYF
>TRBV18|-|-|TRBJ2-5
TGTGCCAGCTCACCACCGGACCAAGAGACCCAGTACTTC
CASSPPDQETQYF
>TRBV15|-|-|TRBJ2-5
TGTGCCACCAGCAGAGTTGAAGAGACCCAGTACTTC
CATSRVEETQYF
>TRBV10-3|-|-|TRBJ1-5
TGTGCCATCAGTGTAGGAGGAAATAGCAATCAGCCCCAGCATTTT
CAISVGGNSNQPQHF
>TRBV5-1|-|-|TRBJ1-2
TGCGCCAGCAAAACAGGGCAAGACTATGGCTACACCTTC
CASKTGQDYGYTF
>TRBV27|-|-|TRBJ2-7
TGTGCCAGCAGTTTATACGGGCAGGTGTTGTACGAGCAGTACTTC
CASSLYGQVLYEQYF
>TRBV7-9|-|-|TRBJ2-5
TGTGCCAGCAGCTTAACGGGGTCTCACCAAGAGACCCAGTACTTC
CASSLTGSHQETQYF
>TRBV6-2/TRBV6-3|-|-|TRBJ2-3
TGTGCCAGCAGTTACGAGGGGAAGTCCACAGATACGCAGTATTTT
CASSYEGKSTDTQYF
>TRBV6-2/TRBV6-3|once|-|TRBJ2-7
TGTGCCAGCAGCCGAACAGCTTACGAGCAGTACTTC
CASSRTAYEQYF
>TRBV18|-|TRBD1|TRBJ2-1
TGTGCCAGCTCGGGACAGGGGACGGTAAATGAGCAGTTCTTC
CASSGQGTVNEQFF
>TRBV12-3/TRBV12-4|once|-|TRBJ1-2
TGTGCCAGCAGTTTTGACAGAAACTATGGCTACACCTTC
CASSFDRNYGYTF
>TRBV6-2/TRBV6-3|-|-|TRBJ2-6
TGTGCCAGCAGTTACTCATACAACGGAAACGTCCTGACTTTC
CASSYSYNGNVLTF
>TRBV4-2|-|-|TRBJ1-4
TGTGCCAGCAGCCCAGAGATCACCTTAGGTGAAAAACTGTTTTTT
CASSPEITLGEKLFF
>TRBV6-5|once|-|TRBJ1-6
TGTGCCAGCAGCAACAGAGGCCCACCCCTCCACTTT
CASSNRGPPLHF
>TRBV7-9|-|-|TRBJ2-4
TGTGCCAGCAGCCCGCGGACAGCTACAGAGGGCAAAAACATTCAGTACTTC
CASSPRTATEGKNIQYF
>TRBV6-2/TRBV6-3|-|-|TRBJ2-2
TGTGCCAGCAGCTCCTCCCGGCTAGCCTGGGAGCTGTTTTTT
CASSSSRLAWELFF
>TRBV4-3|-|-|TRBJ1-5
TGCGCCAGCAGCCAAGAATGGACGGATAATCAGCCCCAGCATTTT
CASSQEWTDNQPQHF
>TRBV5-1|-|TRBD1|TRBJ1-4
TGCGCCAGCAGCCCGGACAGGGGTAATGAAAAACTGTTTTTT
CASSPDRGNEKLFF